The clone carrying this T cell receptor beta chain was counted ten times or more. Its specificity is unknown. This record comes from a study of T cell repertoires in cytomegalovirus infection. On the study more broadly: CMV infection plus the matching HLA type was flagged by public TCR beta signatures.

MiXCR, run by TCRdb on the reads, gives a single entry per CDR3 protein. The profile covers about 300,000 distinct CDR3 sequences, with about 9.2% appearing a single time and around 2.6% taken by the ten largest. Trimming pared 4 bases from V and 5 bases from J, leaving 9 bases between. Germline CDR1 reads SGHTA; CDR2 reads FQGNSA. The CDR3 covers 14 residues. Study conclusions and caveats: Cumulative frequency of public TCR beta families picked out carriers of CMV plus the relevant HLA. HLA-C-restricted CMV-specific TCR beta clonotypes prevailed in the ex vivo response.

The rearrangement uses TRBV7-2 and TRBJ1-6; D is unresolved. The origin of this receptor is a human donor in good health (CMV status not recorded). Some clones in this sample may be carry-over from other donors' samples. Sequencing was performed on PBMCs. CDR3: CASSSRANNSPLHF. DNA for the CDR3: TGTGCCAGCAGCTCCCGGGCCAATAATTCACCCCTCCACTTT.